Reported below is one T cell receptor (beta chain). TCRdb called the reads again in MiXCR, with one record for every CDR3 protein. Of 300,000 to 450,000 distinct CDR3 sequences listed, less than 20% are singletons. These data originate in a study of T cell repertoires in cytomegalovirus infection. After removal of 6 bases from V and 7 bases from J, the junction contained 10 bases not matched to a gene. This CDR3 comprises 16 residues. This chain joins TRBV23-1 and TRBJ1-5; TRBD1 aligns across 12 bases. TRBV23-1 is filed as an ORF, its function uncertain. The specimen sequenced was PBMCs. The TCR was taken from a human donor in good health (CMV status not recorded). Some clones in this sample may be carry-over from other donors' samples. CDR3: CASSPPGQGAGQPQHF. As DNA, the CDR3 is TGCGCCAGCAGCCCCCCGGGACAGGGGGCAGGGCAGCCCCAGCATTTT.